This TCR beta chain emerged from a study of OX40 agonist ivuxolimab in advanced cancers. Background on the study: The study enrolled dose-escalation patients with hepatocellular carcinoma, melanoma, renal cell or head and neck cancer.

Germline V gene sequence: CDR1 MNHEY, CDR2 SMNVEV (reference sequence). The CDR3 consists of 13 residues. V lost 6 bases, J lost 5 bases, and 5 bases stayed unmatched. Clones were sequenced by immunoSEQ multiplex PCR, and TCRdb holds only the in-frame ones, with some missing. The repertoire consists of about 34,000 clones, with around nine tenths occurring once and the leading ten covering under 5.5%. Whole-study findings and limits: Fewer expanded clones were found on average in CD4+ than in CD8+ T cells.

About this clone: Its specificity is not known.

This sequence originates from an adult with an advanced solid tumor such as melanoma, head and neck, liver or kidney cancer. The chain links TRBV27 to TRBJ1-1, with TRBD1 matching 8 bases. Sequences were derived from CD4+ or CD8+ T cells sorted from blood, sampled in a trial of the OX40 agonist ivuxolimab. In DNA, the CDR3 is TGTGCCAGCAGCGCCACAGGGGGAACTGAAGCTTTCTTT. It encodes CASSATGGTEAFF.